This T cell receptor beta chain is drawn from a study of cytomegalovirus exposure and HLA in healthy donors. CDR3 size: 12 residues. V shed 1 base and J shed 6 bases, with 7 bases lying between them. Germline V lookup: CDR1 SGHDT, CDR2 YYEEEE. PCR employed 60 Vbeta and 13 Jbeta primers. Assay: immunoSEQ multiplex PCR; the TCRdb copy retains only in-frame clones and omits some. Altogether approximately 73,000 clones are present, almost 80% being singletons, with the ten largest covering roughly a fifth. Healthy bone marrow donors formed the donor group. The chain is built from TRBV5-6 and TRBJ1-1; possibly TRBD1 for D (5 bases). The sample consisted of PBMCs. The TCR comes from a middle-aged woman in good health and CMV-seropositive. Here the CDR3 reads CASSLRGSEAFF. In nucleotides, the CDR3 is TGTGCCAGCAGCTTGCGGGGGTCTGAAGCTTTCTTT.